The 18 T cell receptor beta chains below were found in one sample sequenced in a study of PD-L1 blockade in urothelial cancer. The time point was: pretreatment peripheral blood. Clones were sequenced by immunoSEQ multiplex PCR, and TCRdb holds only the in-frame ones, with some missing. The sample yields about 72,000 clones, about 90% seen once. The sample was PBMCs, taken around atezolizumab (anti-PD-L1) treatment. Receptors were obtained from a man in his sixties with urothelial cancer.

The V gene is TRBV7-7, the J gene TRBJ2-7, with 12 bases fitting TRBD2. Looked up from germline, CDR1 is SSHAT and CDR2 is FNYEAQ (reference sequence). CDR3 length: 14 amino acids. The chain's CDR3 is CAGNPALAGGEQYF. CDR3 DNA: TGTGCTGGAAACCCGGCACTAGCGGGGGGCGAGCAGTACTTC. The variable domain in full, with the rest retrieved from reference TRBV7-7 and TRBJ2-7, is GAGVSQSPRYKVTKRGQDVTLRCDPISSHATLYWYQQALGQGPEFLTYFNYEAQPDKSGLPSDRFSAERPEGSISTLTIQRTEQRDSAMYRCAGNPALAGGEQYFGPGTRLTVT.

The V gene is TRBV6-1, the J gene TRBJ2-2; D remains ambiguous. CDR1 and CDR2 from the germline V gene are MNHNS and SASEGT. The length of the CDR3 is 14 residues. Trimming stripped 4 bases from V and 2 bases from J, with 8 bases between. This CDR3 reads CASSANFNTGELFF. DNA for the CDR3: TGTGCCAGCAGTGCTAACTTCAACACCGGGGAGCTGTTTTTT.

The count of this clone is one. V is TRBV14 and J is TRBJ1-2; maybe TRBD1 (6 bases). V was clipped by 6 bases and J by 8 bases, with 19 bases between them. Germline assignment: CDR1 SGHDN and CDR2 FVKESK. The CDR3 spans 14 residues. The CDR3 DNA is TGTGCCAGCAGTCGGACAGCACGGGTGGAAGGCTACACCTTC. This translates into CASSRTARVEGYTF. The variable domain in full, completed from reference TRBV14 and TRBJ1-2, reads EAGVTQFPSHSVIEKGQTVTLRCDPISGHDNLYWYRRVMGKEIKFLLHFVKESKQDESGMPNNRFLAERTGGTYSTLKVQPAELEDSGVYFCASSRTARVEGYTFGSGTRLTVV.

The chain uses TRBV6-6 and TRBJ1-4; 8 bases line up with TRBD1. The CDR3 spans 16 residues. CDR1 and CDR2 from the germline V gene are MNHNY and SVGAGI (reference sequence). V shed 2 bases, J shed 8 bases, and the junction held 10 bases outside the gene matches. The CDR3 spells CASSYGTGESGEKLFF. The CDR3 bases are TGTGCCAGCAGTTACGGGACAGGAGAGAGTGGGGAAAAACTGTTTTTT.

V gene TRBV11-3 combines with J gene TRBJ2-1, with TRBD2 identical over 7 bases. This CDR3 has 14 amino acids. V dropped 1 base and J dropped 3; count of bases not matched to a gene: 0. Germline V gene data show CDR1 as SGHNT and CDR2 as YENEEA. The CDR3 spells CASSLGGSYNEQFF. Here the CDR3 DNA reads TGTGCCAGCAGCTTAGGCGGGAGCTACAATGAGCAGTTCTTC.

The CDR3 loop is CASSGSGGAIRTGELFF. CDR3 nucleotides: TGTGCCAGCAGCGGTAGCGGGGGGGCAATACGCACCGGGGAGCTGTTTTTT. The chain carries TRBV2 and TRBJ2-2; 11 nucleotides line up with TRBD2. CDR1 SNHLY and CDR2 FYNNEI come from the germline V gene. The CDR3 is made up of 17 amino acids. V shed 6 bases and J 4 bases; nucleotides not matched to a gene: 10. The full variable domain, completed using reference TRBV2 and TRBJ2-2, is EPEVTQTPSHQVTQMGQEVILRCVPISNHLYFYWYRQILGQKVEFLVSFYNNEISEKSEIFDDQFSVERPDGSNFTLKIRSTKLEDSAMYFCASSGSGGAIRTGELFFGEGSRLTVL.

The V gene is TRBV7-9, the J gene TRBJ2-3; TRBD2 agrees at 8 bases. Per the germline V gene, CDR1 is SEHNR and CDR2 is FQNEAQ (reference sequence). The V segment lost 5 bases and the J segment 4 bases; nucleotides outside the gene matches: 11. The CDR3 covers 16 residues. Here the CDR3 reads CASSEFRGGIADTQYF. Written as DNA, the CDR3 is TGTGCCAGCAGCGAGTTTCGGGGGGGGATCGCAGATACGCAGTATTTT.

This rearrangement joins TRBV2 to TRBJ2-2; 8 positions agree with TRBD1. There are 15 residues in the CDR3. The junction had 2 bases not matched to a gene; V was cut back by 4 bases and J by 1 base. Per germline, CDR1 SNHLY and CDR2 FYNNEI. The CDR3 loop reads CASSVGTGNTGELFF. CDR3 DNA sequence: TGTGCCAGCAGTGTAGGGACAGGGAACACCGGGGAGCTGTTTTTT.

This chain links TRBV11-1 with TRBJ1-1; 7 bases match TRBD1. Germline V gene sequence: CDR1 SGHAT, CDR2 FQDESV (reference sequence). The CDR3 covers 16 residues. With V trimmed by 5 bases and J by 0 bases, 9 bases remained unmatched. The CDR3 DNA reads TGTGCCAGCAGCCCCGACGACAGGGATGTGAACACTGAAGCTTTCTTT. Protein sequence: CASSPDDRDVNTEAFF.

The chain joins TRBV11-2 to TRBJ1-4; D gene ambiguous. The CDR3 runs to 14 residues. V lost 5 bases, J lost 10 bases, and 17 bases lay in between. The V gene's germline CDR1 is SGHAT and CDR2 FQNNGV. The CDR3 here is CASSPQRERGKLFF. The DNA of the CDR3 is TGTGCCAGCAGCCCACAAAGAGAGCGGGGAAAACTGTTTTTT.

This chain joins TRBV10-3 and TRBJ2-1, with TRBD2 matching over 9 bases. Unmatched junction bases numbered 7, after V lost 7 bases and J lost 6 bases. Germline V gives CDR1 ENHRY, CDR2 SYGVKD. CDR3 length equals 14 residues. CDR3 residues: CAITPGGGANEQFF. The DNA of the CDR3 is TGTGCCATCACCCCCGGCGGGGGGGCCAATGAGCAGTTCTTC.

This clone appeared a few times. The chain employs TRBV7-2 and TRBJ1-2, with 7 nucleotides matching TRBD1. With V trimmed by 5 bases and J by 4 bases, 7 bases remained unmatched. Germline V gene sequence: CDR1 SGHTA, CDR2 FQGNSA. CDR3 size: 14 residues. The CDR3 coding sequence is TGTGCCAGCAGCCGGGACAGCCGTTCCTATGGCTACACCTTC. Its protein product is CASSRDSRSYGYTF.

The gene calls are TRBV5-6 and TRBJ1-5; the D gene is possibly TRBD1 (5 bases). This CDR3 comprises 14 residues. Germline loops: CDR1 SGHDT, CDR2 YYEEEE. With 3 bases removed from V and 3 bases from J, the gap between germline ends came to 10 bases. CDR3 sequence: CASSYQGLNQPQHF. The CDR3 DNA sequence: TGTGCCAGCAGCTACCAGGGACTCAATCAGCCCCAGCATTTT.

V is TRBV5-8 and J is TRBJ2-7; no clear D. Deletions cut 0 bases from V and 3 bases from J, with 7 bases between. The CDR3 consists of 13 residues. CDR1 SGHTS and CDR2 YDEGEE come from the germline V gene. CDR3 in amino acids: CASSLGVGYEQYF. CDR3 in DNA: TGTGCCAGCAGCTTGGGAGTTGGCTACGAGCAGTACTTC.

The genes are TRBV2 and TRBJ2-5, with D possibly TRBD2 on 7 matching bases. The CDR3 runs to 14 residues. Trimming took 0 bases from V and 4 from J, leaving 9 bases between them. The germline V gene has CDR1 SNHLY and CDR2 FYNNEI. The CDR3 reads CASSEAGGRETQYF. The CDR3 DNA reads as TGTGCCAGCAGTGAAGCGGGGGGGCGAGAGACCCAGTACTTC.

J is TRBJ2-5 and V is TRBV5-1; 7 nucleotides match TRBD1. The CDR3 extends over 16 amino acids. With 0 bases clipped from V and 2 bases from J, the junction kept 7 bases outside the gene matches. CDR1 and CDR2 (germline): SGHRS, YFSETQ. CDR3 region: CASSLEGRGQQETQYF. In nucleotides, the CDR3 is TGCGCCAGCAGCTTGGAGGGTAGGGGGCAGCAAGAGACCCAGTACTTC.

The chain is built from TRBV11-3 and TRBJ1-2; D uncertain. Germline-derived CDR1 and CDR2 are SGHNT and YENEEA. The CDR3 consists of 14 residues. The ends were cut back, 4 bases at V and 4 bases at J, with 13 bases in the middle. CDR3 nucleotide sequence: TGTGCCAGCAGCTCCCAAAGAGATGGCTATGGCTACACCTTC. Translated: CASSSQRDGYGYTF.

The chain uses TRBV27 and TRBJ2-2; a possible D gene is TRBD1 (5 bases). Trimming cost V 4 bases and J 0 bases, with 15 bases left between them. The CDR3 consists of 17 residues. The germline V gene has CDR1 MNHEY and CDR2 SMNVEV (reference sequence). This CDR3 is CASSSSRGPTNTGELFF. CDR3 bases: TGTGCCAGCAGTTCGAGTAGGGGCCCGACGAACACCGGGGAGCTGTTTTTT.